One T cell receptor beta chain is described in this entry. This record belongs to a study of blood T cell repertoires in COVID-19. In the study overall: Acute and convalescent COVID-19 samples came from the United States, Italy and Spain.

Enrolled through a virtual design, the participants were between about 18 and 100 years of age and came from roughly 22 US areas. Cohorts were based on clinical histories the participants reported. Under the authors' procedure: Reference gene primer amplification gave nucleated cell count estimates. The assay was immunoSEQ multiplex PCR, and TCRdb's table has in-frame clones only and misses some. V, J and clone size are taken as reported in that table, and D and trimming were inferred from the DNA itself. The sample holds 490,000 or so clones, more than 75% seen once. The germline V gene encodes CDR1 LGHNA and CDR2 YSLEER. The CDR3 spans 17 residues. Germline trimming cut 0 bases from V and 8 bases from J; bases unmatched to any gene: 11.

V usage is TRBV4-3 and J usage is TRBJ2-1; 9 bases match TRBD2. This sequence originates from a woman aged 40-49 years who had recovered from COVID-19. Sequenced: PBMCs or T cells enriched from blood (not recorded which). CDR3 sequence reads: CASSQDGRLAEGHEQFF. The CDR3 nucleotides read TGCGCCAGCAGCCAAGACGGGAGACTAGCGGAGGGGCATGAGCAGTTCTTC.